The clone carrying this TCR beta chain was observed a few times. Antigen specificity is unknown. The data stem from a study of radiotherapy plus CTLA-4 blockade in lung cancer. Study background: Patients showed objective responses in about 20% of cases, and disease control was achieved by around 30%. General observations from the study: Radiotherapy plus ipilimumab was followed by expansion in blood of tumor-derived TCR clones. The authors reported that early blood T cell clone dynamics, with interferon-beta, best predicted response.

The V gene lost 4 bases and the J gene lost 1 base, with 10 bases spanning the gap. The CDR3 extends over 14 amino acids. Germline CDR1 reads SEHNR; CDR2 reads FQNEAQ (reference sequence). Generated by immunoSEQ multiplex PCR, the TCRdb table keeps only in-frame clones and is missing some. This sample carries about 77,000 clones, roughly 74% of them seen once, and the ten largest clones take approximately 9.9%. The study gave focal radiation plus ipilimumab CTLA-4 blockade to patients with chemo-refractory metastatic non-small-cell lung cancer. The material sequenced was peripheral blood, taken from a patient treated with radiotherapy plus ipilimumab. The V gene is TRBV7-9, the J gene TRBJ2-5; TRBD1 might be the D (5 bases). The receptor was isolated from a human donor with non-small cell lung cancer whose response to radiotherapy plus ipilimumab could not be evaluated. The DNA of the CDR3 is TGTGCCAGCAGCTCTACAGGCACCCAAGAGACCCAGTACTTC. It encodes CASSSTGTQETQYF. The whole variable domain, filled in from reference TRBV7-9 and TRBJ2-5, reads DTGVSQNPRHKITKRGQNVTFRCDPISEHNRLYWYRQTLGQGPEFLTYFQNEAQLEKSRLLSDRFSAERPKGSFSTLEIQRTEQGDSAMYLCASSSTGTQETQYFGPGTRLLVL.